These T cell receptor beta chains were read from a single sample in a study of PD-1 blockade in classical Hodgkin lymphoma. The repertoire was sequenced with immunoSEQ multiplex PCR; TCRdb's copy has only in-frame clones and lacks some. The sample includes 40,000 to 45,000 clones, about 77% seen only once; the top ten take roughly 13%. This specimen was peripheral blood mononuclear cells (PBMCs), taken at baseline. These receptors came from a human donor with classical Hodgkin lymphoma. The CDR3 runs from the conserved cysteine through the conserved F or W. D genes are given only for firm matches. Expanded clones get a size class; other rows say once, few or many, or leave the size out.

TRBV29-1	TRBJ2-7	NA	NA	CSALEGSHSYEQYF	TGCAGCGCCTTGGAGGGATCCCACTCCTACGAGCAGTACTTC
TRBV7-9	TRBJ2-6	NA	NA	CASSLRGVWGPPGANVLTF	TGTGCCAGCAGCTTGCGGGGAGTGTGGGGGCCTCCCGGGGCCAACGTCCTGACTTTC
TRBV2	TRBJ2-1	NA	TRBD2	CASATGTSGSYNEQFF	TGTGCCAGCGCAACCGGGACTAGCGGCTCCTACAATGAGCAGTTCTTC
TRBV4-3	TRBJ1-4	NA	TRBD1	CASSPYRGANEKLFF	TGCGCCAGCAGCCCCTACAGGGGGGCTAATGAAAAACTGTTTTTT
TRBV6-4	TRBJ1-2	once	NA	CASSHRDLLLKGGYTF	TGTGCCAGCAGCCACAGGGATTTACTCCTAAAGGGTGGCTACACCTTC
TRBV19	TRBJ2-7	NA	TRBD1	CANPFGRTGVLEQYF	TGTGCCAATCCCTTTGGTCGGACAGGGGTTTTAGAGCAGTACTTC
TRBV5-1	TRBJ2-5	NA	TRBD1	CASSSGRMGTVNIQETQYF	TGCGCCAGCAGCTCAGGCAGAATGGGGACAGTCAATATCCAAGAGACCCAGTACTTC
TRBV10-3	TRBJ2-7	NA	NA	CAISEQMDDLEQYF	TGTGCCATCAGTGAGCAAATGGACGACCTCGAGCAGTACTTC
TRBV2	TRBJ1-3	NA	NA	CASSPRGTGNTIYF	TGTGCCAGCAGTCCCCGCGGGACAGGAAACACCATATATTTT
TRBV6-4	TRBJ1-5	NA	NA	CASSDSTANSNQPQHF	TGTGCCAGCAGTGACTCTACAGCTAATAGCAATCAGCCCCAGCATTTT
TRBV6-6	TRBJ1-2	NA	NA	CASGARANYGYTF	TGTGCCAGCGGGGCCCGGGCCAACTATGGCTACACCTTC